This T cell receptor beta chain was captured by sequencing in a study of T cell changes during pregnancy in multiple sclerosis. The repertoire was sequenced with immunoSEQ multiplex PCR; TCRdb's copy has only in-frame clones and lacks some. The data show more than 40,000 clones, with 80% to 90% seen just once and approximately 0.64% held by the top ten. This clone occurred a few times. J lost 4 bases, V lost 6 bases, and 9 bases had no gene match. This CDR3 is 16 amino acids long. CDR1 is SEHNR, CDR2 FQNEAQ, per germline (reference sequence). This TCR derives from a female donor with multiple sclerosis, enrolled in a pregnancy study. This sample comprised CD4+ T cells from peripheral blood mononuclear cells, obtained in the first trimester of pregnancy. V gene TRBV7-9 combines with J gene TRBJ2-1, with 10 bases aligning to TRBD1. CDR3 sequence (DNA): TGTGCCAGCAGTCTAGACAGGGGGCAACGTTACAATGAGCAGTTCTTC. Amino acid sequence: CASSLDRGQRYNEQFF. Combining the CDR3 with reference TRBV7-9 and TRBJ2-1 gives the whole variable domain DTGVSQNPRHKITKRGQNVTFRCDPISEHNRLYWYRQTLGQGPEFLTYFQNEAQLEKSRLLSDRFSAERPKGSFSTLEIQRTEQGDSAMYLCASSLDRGQRYNEQFFGPGTRLTVL.